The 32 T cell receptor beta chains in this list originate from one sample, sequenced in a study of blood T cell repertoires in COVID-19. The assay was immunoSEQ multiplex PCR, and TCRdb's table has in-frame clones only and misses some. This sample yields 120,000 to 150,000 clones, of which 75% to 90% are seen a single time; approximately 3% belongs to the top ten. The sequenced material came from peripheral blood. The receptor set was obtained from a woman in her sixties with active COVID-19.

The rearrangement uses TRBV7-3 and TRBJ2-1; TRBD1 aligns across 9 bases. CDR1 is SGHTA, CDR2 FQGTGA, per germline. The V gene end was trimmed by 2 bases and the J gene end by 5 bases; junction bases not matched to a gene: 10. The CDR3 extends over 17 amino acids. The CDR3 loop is CASSLGRGTGLNNEQFF. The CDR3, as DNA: TGTGCCAGCAGCTTAGGGAGGGGGACAGGGCTGAACAATGAGCAGTTCTTC.

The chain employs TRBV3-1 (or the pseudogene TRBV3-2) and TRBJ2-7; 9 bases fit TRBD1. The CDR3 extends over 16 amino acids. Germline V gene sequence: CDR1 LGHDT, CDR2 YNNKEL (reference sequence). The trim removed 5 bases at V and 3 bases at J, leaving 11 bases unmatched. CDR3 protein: CASSSLPPGQGYEQYF. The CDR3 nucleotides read TGTGCCAGCAGCTCACTCCCGCCGGGACAGGGCTACGAGCAGTACTTC.

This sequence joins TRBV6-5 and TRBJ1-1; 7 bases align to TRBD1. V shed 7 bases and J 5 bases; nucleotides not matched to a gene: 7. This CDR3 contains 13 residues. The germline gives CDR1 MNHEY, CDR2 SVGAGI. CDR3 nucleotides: TGTGCCAGCATCAATGACAGGGCTACTGAAGCTTTCTTT. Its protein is CASINDRATEAFF.

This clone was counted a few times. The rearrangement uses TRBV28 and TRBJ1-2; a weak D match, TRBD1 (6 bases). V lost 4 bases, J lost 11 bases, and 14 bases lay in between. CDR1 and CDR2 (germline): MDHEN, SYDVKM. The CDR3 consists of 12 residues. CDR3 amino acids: CASSSDRLLYTF. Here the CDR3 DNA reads TGTGCCAGCAGTTCTGACAGGTTATTATACACCTTC.

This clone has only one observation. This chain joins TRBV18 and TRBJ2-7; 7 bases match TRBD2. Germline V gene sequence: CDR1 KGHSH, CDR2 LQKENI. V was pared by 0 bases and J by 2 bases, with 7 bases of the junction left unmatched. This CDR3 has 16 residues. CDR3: CASSPPGLAEAYEQYF. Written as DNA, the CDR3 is TGTGCCAGCTCACCACCGGGGCTAGCGGAAGCCTACGAGCAGTACTTC.

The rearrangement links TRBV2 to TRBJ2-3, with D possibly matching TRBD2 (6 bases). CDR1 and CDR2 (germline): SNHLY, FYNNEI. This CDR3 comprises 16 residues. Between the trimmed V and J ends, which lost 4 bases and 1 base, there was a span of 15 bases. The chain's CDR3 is CASSVTSQGGTDTQYF. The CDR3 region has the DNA TGTGCCAGCAGTGTCACTAGCCAAGGCGGCACAGATACGCAGTATTTT. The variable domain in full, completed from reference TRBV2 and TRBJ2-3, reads EPEVTQTPSHQVTQMGQEVILRCVPISNHLYFYWYRQILGQKVEFLVSFYNNEISEKSEIFDDQFSVERPDGSNFTLKIRSTKLEDSAMYFCASSVTSQGGTDTQYFGPGTRLTVL.

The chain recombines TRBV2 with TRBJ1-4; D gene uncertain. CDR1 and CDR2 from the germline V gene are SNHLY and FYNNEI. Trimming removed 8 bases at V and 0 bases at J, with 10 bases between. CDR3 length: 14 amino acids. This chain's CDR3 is CASAALTTNEKLFF. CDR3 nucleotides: TGTGCCAGCGCAGCGCTTACAACTAATGAAAAACTGTTTTTT. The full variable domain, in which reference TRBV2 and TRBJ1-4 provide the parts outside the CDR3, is EPEVTQTPSHQVTQMGQEVILRCVPISNHLYFYWYRQILGQKVEFLVSFYNNEISEKSEIFDDQFSVERPDGSNFTLKIRSTKLEDSAMYFCASAALTTNEKLFFGSGTQLSVL.

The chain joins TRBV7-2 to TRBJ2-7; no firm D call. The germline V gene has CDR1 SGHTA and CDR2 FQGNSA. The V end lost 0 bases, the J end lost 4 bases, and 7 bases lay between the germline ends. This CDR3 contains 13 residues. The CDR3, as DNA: TGTGCCAGCAGCTTAGCCGTACAGTACGAGCAGTACTTC. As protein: CASSLAVQYEQYF.

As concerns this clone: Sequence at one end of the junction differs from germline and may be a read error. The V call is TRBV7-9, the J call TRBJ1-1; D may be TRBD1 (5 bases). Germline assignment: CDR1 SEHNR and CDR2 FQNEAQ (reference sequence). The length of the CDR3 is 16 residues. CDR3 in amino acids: CASGFYGRGSNTEAFF. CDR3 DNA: TGTGCCAGCGGCTTTTACGGCCGGGGGAGTAACACTGAAGCTTTCTTT. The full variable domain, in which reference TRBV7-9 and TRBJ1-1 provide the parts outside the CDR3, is DTGVSQNPRHKITKRGQNVTFRCDPISEHNRLYWYRQTLGQGPEFLTYFQNEAQLEKSRLLSDRFSAERPKGSFSTLEIQRTEQGDSAMYLCASGFYGRGSNTEAFFGQGTRLTVV.

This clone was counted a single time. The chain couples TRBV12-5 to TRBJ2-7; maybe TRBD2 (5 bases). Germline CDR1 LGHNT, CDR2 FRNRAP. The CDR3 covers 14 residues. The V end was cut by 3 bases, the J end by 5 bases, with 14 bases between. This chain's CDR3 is CASGLYGETHEQYF. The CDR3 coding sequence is TGTGCTAGTGGTTTATACGGGGAGACCCACGAGCAGTACTTC.

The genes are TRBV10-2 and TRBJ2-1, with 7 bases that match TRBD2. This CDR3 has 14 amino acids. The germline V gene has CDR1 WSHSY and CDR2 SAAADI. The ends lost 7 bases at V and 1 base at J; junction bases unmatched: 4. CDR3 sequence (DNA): TGCGCCAGCAAGGCTAGCGGATCCTACAATGAGCAGTTCTTC. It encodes CASKASGSYNEQFF.

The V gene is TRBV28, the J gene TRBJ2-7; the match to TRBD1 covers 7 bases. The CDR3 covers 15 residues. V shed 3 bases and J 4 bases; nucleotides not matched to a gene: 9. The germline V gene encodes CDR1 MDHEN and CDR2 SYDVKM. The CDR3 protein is CASSFILSTGYEQYF. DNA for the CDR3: TGTGCCAGCAGTTTCATCCTCTCGACAGGGTACGAGCAGTACTTC.

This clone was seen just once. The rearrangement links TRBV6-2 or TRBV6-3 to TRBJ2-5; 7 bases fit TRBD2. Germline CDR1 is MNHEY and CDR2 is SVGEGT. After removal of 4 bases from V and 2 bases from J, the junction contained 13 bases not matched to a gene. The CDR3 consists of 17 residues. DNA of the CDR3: TGTGCCAGCAGTTCCAACCCTCCGGGACTACTTCAAGAGACCCAGTACTTC. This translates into CASSSNPPGLLQETQYF.

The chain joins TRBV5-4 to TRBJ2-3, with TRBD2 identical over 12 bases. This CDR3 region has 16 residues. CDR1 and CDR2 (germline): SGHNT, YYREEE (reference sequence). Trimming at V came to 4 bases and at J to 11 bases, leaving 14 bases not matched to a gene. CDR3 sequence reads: CASSRPAGLAGGKQYF. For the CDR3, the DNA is TGTGCCAGCAGCCGTCCGGCGGGCCTAGCGGGAGGGAAGCAGTATTTT. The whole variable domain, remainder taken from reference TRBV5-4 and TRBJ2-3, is ETGVTQSPTHLIKTRGQQVTLRCSSQSGHNTVSWYQQALGQGPQFIFQYYREEENGRGNFPPRFSGLQFPNYSSELNVNALELDDSALYLCASSRPAGLAGGKQYFGPGTRLTVL.

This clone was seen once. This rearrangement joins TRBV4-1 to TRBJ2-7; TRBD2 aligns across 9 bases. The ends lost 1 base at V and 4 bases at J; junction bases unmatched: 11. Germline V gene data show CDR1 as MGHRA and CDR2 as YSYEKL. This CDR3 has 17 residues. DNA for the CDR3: TGCGCCAGCAGCCAAGTGGGAGGAGCGGGAGGACCTTACGAGCAGTACTTC. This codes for CASSQVGGAGGPYEQYF.

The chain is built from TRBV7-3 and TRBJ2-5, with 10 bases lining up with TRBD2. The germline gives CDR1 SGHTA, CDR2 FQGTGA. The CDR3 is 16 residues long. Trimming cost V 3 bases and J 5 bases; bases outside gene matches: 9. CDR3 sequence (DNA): TGTGCCAGCAGCTTCGGGAGCGGGAGGGGAGGGGAGACCCAGTACTTC. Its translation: CASSFGSGRGGETQYF.

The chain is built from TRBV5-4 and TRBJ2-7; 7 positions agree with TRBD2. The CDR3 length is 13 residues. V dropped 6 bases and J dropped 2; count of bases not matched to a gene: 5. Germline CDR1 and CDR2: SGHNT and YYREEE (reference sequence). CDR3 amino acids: CASKLGGAYEQYF. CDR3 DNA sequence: TGTGCCAGCAAGCTTGGGGGGGCCTACGAGCAGTACTTC. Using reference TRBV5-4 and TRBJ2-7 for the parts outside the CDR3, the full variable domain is ETGVTQSPTHLIKTRGQQVTLRCSSQSGHNTVSWYQQALGQGPQFIFQYYREEENGRGNFPPRFSGLQFPNYSSELNVNALELDDSALYLCASKLGGAYEQYFGPGTRLTVT.

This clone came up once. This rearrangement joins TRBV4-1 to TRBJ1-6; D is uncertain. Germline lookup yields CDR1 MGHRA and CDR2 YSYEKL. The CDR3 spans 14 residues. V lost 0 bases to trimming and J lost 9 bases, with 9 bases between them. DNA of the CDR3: TGCGCCAGCAGCCAAGATCTATATGGTTCACCCCTCCACTTT. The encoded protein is CASSQDLYGSPLHF.

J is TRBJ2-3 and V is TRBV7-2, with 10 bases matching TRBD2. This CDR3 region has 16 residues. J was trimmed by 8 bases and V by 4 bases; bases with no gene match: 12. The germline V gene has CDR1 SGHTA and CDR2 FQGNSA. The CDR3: CASSSAGAGGPGTQYF. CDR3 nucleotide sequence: TGTGCCAGCAGCTCCGCGGGAGCGGGAGGGCCCGGTACGCAGTATTTT. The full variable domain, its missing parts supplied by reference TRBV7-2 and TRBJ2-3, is GAGVSQSPSNKVTEKGKDVELRCDPISGHTALYWYRQSLGQGLEFLIYFQGNSAPDKSGLPSDRFSAERTGGSVSTLTIQRTQQEDSAVYLCASSSAGAGGPGTQYFGPGTRLTVL.

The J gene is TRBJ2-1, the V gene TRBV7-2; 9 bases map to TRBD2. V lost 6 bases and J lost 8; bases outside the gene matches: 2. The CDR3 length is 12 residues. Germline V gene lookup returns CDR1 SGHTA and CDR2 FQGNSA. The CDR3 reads CASSRTSDEQFF. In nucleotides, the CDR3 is TGTGCCAGCAGTCGGACTAGCGATGAGCAGTTCTTC. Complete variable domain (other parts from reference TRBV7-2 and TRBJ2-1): GAGVSQSPSNKVTEKGKDVELRCDPISGHTALYWYRQSLGQGLEFLIYFQGNSAPDKSGLPSDRFSAERTGGSVSTLTIQRTQQEDSAVYLCASSRTSDEQFFGPGTRLTVL.

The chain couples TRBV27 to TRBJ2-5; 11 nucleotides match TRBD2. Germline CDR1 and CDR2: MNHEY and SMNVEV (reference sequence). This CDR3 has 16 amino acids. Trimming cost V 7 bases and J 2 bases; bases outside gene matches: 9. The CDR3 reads CASTMGLADYQETQYF. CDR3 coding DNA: TGTGCCAGCACCATGGGACTAGCGGACTATCAAGAGACCCAGTACTTC.

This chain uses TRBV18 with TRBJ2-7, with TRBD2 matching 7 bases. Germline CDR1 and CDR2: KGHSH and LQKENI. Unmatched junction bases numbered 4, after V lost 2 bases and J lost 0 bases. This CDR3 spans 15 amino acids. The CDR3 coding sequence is TGTGCCAGCTCACCAGGGACTATGCGCTCCTACGAGCAGTACTTC. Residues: CASSPGTMRSYEQYF.

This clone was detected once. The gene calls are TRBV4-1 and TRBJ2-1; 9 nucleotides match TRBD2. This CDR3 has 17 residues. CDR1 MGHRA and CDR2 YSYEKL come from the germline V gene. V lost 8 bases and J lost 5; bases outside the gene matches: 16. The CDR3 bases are TGCGCCAGCGGCAGAAGCGGGGGGAGCTTACCTGACAATGAGCAGTTCTTC. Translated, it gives CASGRSGGSLPDNEQFF.

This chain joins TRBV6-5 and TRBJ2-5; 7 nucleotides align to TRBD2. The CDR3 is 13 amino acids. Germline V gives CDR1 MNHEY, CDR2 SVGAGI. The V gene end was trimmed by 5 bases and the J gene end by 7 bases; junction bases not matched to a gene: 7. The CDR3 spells CASSPAGSVTQYF. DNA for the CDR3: TGTGCCAGCAGTCCAGCGGGGTCGGTGACCCAGTACTTC.

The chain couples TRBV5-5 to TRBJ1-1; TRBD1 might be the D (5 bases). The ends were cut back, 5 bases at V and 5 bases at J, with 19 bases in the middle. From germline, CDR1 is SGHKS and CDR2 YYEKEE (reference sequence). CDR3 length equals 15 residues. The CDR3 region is CASRAGRLIQTEAFF. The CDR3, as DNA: TGTGCCAGCAGGGCGGGACGGCTGATTCAGACTGAAGCTTTCTTT. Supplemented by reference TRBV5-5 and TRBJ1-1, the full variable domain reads DAGVTQSPTHLIKTRGQQVTLRCSPISGHKSVSWYQQVLGQGPQFIFQYYEKEERGRGNFPDRFSARQFPNYSSELNVNALLLGDSALYLCASRAGRLIQTEAFFGQGTRLTVV.

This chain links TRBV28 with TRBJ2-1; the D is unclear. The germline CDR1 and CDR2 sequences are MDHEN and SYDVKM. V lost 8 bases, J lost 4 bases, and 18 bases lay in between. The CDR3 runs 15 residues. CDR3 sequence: CASAPLARIYNEQFF. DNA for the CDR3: TGTGCCAGCGCTCCTCTCGCTAGGATTTACAATGAGCAGTTCTTC.

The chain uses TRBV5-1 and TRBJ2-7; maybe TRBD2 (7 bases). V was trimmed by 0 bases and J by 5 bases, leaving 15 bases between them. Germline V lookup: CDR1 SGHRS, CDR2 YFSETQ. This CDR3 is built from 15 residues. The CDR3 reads CASSLGRGATHEQYF. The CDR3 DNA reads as TGCGCCAGCAGCTTGGGACGGGGGGCAACTCACGAGCAGTACTTC.

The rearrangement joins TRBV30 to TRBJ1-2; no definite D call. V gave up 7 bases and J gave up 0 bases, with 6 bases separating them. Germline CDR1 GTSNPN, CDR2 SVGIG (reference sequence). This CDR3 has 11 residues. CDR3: CASRTNYGYTF. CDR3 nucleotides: TGTGCCTCCAGAACTAACTATGGCTACACCTTC. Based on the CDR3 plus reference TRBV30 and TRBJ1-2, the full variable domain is SQTIHQWPATLVQPVGSPLSLECTVEGTSNPNLYWYRQAAGRGLQLLFYSVGIGQISSEVPQNLSASRPQDRQFILSSKKLLLSDSGFYLCASRTNYGYTFGSGTRLTVV.

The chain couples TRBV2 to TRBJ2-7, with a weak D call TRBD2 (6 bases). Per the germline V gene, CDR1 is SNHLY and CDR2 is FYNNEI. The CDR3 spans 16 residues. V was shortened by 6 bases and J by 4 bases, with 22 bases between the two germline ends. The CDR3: CASRRAGSIRDYEQYF. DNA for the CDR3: TGTGCCAGCAGAAGGGCCGGGAGTATTAGGGATTACGAGCAGTACTTC.

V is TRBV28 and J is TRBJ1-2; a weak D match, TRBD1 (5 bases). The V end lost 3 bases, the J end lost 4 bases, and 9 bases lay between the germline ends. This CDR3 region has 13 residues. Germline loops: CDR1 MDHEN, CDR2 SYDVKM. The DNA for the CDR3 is TGTGCCAGCAGTTTTACAGGCACCTATGGCTACACCTTC. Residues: CASSFTGTYGYTF.

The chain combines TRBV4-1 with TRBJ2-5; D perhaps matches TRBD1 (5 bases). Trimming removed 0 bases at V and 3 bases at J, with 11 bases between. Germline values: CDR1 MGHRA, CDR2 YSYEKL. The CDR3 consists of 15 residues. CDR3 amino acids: CASSQDGAVEETQYF. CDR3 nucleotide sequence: TGCGCCAGCAGCCAAGATGGGGCGGTCGAAGAGACCCAGTACTTC.

CDR3 sequence: CASSPGLANNEQFF. DNA for the CDR3: TGCGCCAGCAGCCCGGGACTAGCGAACAATGAGCAGTTCTTC. The rearrangement uses TRBV4-3 and TRBJ2-1; the match to TRBD2 covers 10 bases. Germline lookup yields CDR1 LGHNA and CDR2 YSLEER. J lost 5 bases, V lost 4 bases, and 2 bases had no gene match. The CDR3 is 14 amino acids.